The 2 T cell receptor beta chains given below trace back to one sample, sequenced in a study of CD8 T cells in Susac syndrome. RNA amounts of roughly 0.5 to 1 ug underwent reverse transcription with random hexamers. In TCRdb, the immunoSEQ multiplex PCR reads were re-called with MiXCR into one record per CDR3 protein. The table includes about 190,000 distinct CDR3 sequences, around 95% detected once. Material for sequencing was CD4+ T cells from PBMCs. Receptors were obtained from a human donor with Susac syndrome.

The chain joins TRBV6-1 to TRBJ2-6, with D uncertain. CDR1 and CDR2 from the germline V gene are MNHNS and SASEGT. Trimming removed 3 bases at V and 4 bases at J, with 7 bases between. The CDR3 spans 14 residues. The CDR3 spells CASSDILGANVLTF. The CDR3 region has the DNA TGTGCCAGCAGTGATATTCTGGGGGCCAACGTCCTGACTTTC.

The rearrangement uses TRBV29-1 and TRBJ2-5; D tentatively fits TRBD1 or TRBD2 (6 bases each). CDR3 length: 14 amino acids. The germline CDR1 and CDR2 sequences are SQVTM and ANQGSEA. V lost 7 bases and J lost 2, with 17 bases in between. CDR3 amino acids: CSAERGAPQETQYF. The CDR3 DNA follows: TGCAGCGCCGAAAGGGGGGCGCCTCAAGAGACCCAGTACTTC.